Below, one TCR beta chain is given with its context. Its antigen is undetermined. CDR3-region Arm-PCR and iRepertoire HTBI primers produced the TCR beta libraries. TCRdb reanalysed the multiplex PCR reads using MiXCR and keeps one entry per CDR3 protein. The table shows roughly 500,000 distinct CDR3 sequences, with about 14% occurring only once. CDR3 length equals 15 residues. V lost 0 bases and J lost 5; bases outside the gene matches: 7. CDR1 is SGDLS and CDR2 is YYNGEE in the germline V gene. The sample originates from a study of regulatory T cells in long-lasting Graves disease. Study-wide findings and caveats: Persistent Graves' cases showed lower TCR diversity than newly diagnosed cases. Rather than thyroid tissue, only peripheral blood underwent study. With persistent disease, TRBV28, TRBJ1-2 and TRBJ2-5 were the favored segments.

Time point here: newly diagnosed GD, antithyroid drugs for less than 3 months. PBMC RNA was the source of the TCR library. These same data were also listed under a study on T cells in Graves' hyperthyroidism and ophthalmopathy. That source adds: Graves' hyperthyroidism is called stable when ophthalmopathy does not progress within 18 months.

The clonotype originates from a woman between 45 and 65 years old with Graves disease. Source: peripheral blood mononuclear cells (PBMCs), taken at new diagnosis, from a patient treated with antithyroid drugs. The chain links TRBV9 to TRBJ1-2; 7 bases are a match to TRBD1. CDR3 sequence reads: CASSVEAGGEYGYTF. CDR3 DNA sequence: TGTGCCAGCAGCGTAGAGGCAGGGGGAGAATATGGCTACACCTTC.